This section outlines one T cell receptor (beta chain) sequence together with its context. Treatment of any kind had been given to no patient before thyroid surgery. The record originates from a study of metastatic and nonmetastatic thyroid tumors. This CDR3 contains 13 residues. CDR1 is SNHLY, CDR2 FYNNEI, per germline. Trimming removed 7 bases from V and 2 bases from J, with 12 bases in between. Through MiXCR, TCRdb re-clonotyped the PCR reads. The sample holds several thousand clones, 30% to 35% seen once. Sequenced sample: adjacent normal tissue. The sequence came from a female donor with papillary thyroid cancer or a benign thyroid nodule (not recorded which). Some clones in this sample may be carry-over from other donors' samples. This chain links TRBV2 with TRBJ2-7; no reliable D call. Here the CDR3 reads CASKLWRAYEQYV. The CDR3 DNA reads TGTGCCAGCAAATTGTGGCGAGCCTACGAGCAGTACGTC.